The 31 T cell receptor beta chains given below trace back to one sample, sequenced in a study of blood T cell repertoires in COVID-19. Method: immunoSEQ multiplex PCR; TCRdb's copy keeps in-frame clones and lacks some. The sample yields around 250,000 clones, 75% to 85% seen once. Input material: PBMCs or T cells enriched from blood (not recorded which). The receptor source for this set is a woman between 45 and 60 years old with acute COVID-19.

The chain couples TRBV6-5 to TRBJ2-5; 8 bases line up with TRBD1. J was trimmed by 5 bases and V by 0 bases; bases with no gene match: 5. Germline V gene data show CDR1 as MNHEY and CDR2 as SVGAGI. This CDR3 is built from 15 residues. The CDR3 DNA follows: TGTGCCAGCAGTTACTCCGCAGGGGGCCTTGAGACCCAGTACTTC. As protein: CASSYSAGGLETQYF.

The CDR3: CSVYTVYYGYTF. CDR3 in DNA: TGCAGCGTTTATACAGTGTACTATGGCTACACCTTC. The chain combines TRBV29-1 with TRBJ1-2; D gene uncertain. The germline V and J ends were trimmed by 5 bases and 3 bases, with 10 bases remaining between them. Germline V gene sequence: CDR1 SQVTM, CDR2 ANQGSEA. This CDR3 is 12 amino acids long.

The V gene is TRBV6-5, the J gene TRBJ2-7; D may be TRBD2 (6 bases). CDR3 length equals 14 residues. Trimming cost V 5 bases and J 3 bases, with 14 bases left between them. Germline V gene sequence: CDR1 MNHEY, CDR2 SVGAGI. The CDR3 is CASSPAGSLYEQYF. CDR3 nucleotide sequence: TGTGCCAGCAGTCCCGCCGGGAGCCTCTACGAGCAGTACTTC.

This chain joins TRBV6-2 or TRBV6-3 and TRBJ1-5, with D perhaps matching TRBD1 (5 bases). The V and J ends lost 2 bases and 0 bases respectively, with 8 bases between them. Germline-derived CDR1 and CDR2 are MNHEY and SVGEGT. The CDR3 is made up of 15 amino acids. CDR3 in DNA: TGTGCCAGCAGTTACGACAGTTATAGCAATCAGCCCCAGCATTTT. This gives the protein CASSYDSYSNQPQHF.

This chain links TRBV18 with TRBJ1-1; perhaps TRBD1 as D (6 bases). The V end was cut by 0 bases, the J end by 1 base, with 9 bases between. The CDR3 is 15 amino acids. The germline gives CDR1 KGHSH, CDR2 LQKENI. The CDR3 region is CASSPPGRGNTEAFF. The CDR3, as DNA: TGTGCCAGCTCACCACCCGGCAGGGGGAACACTGAAGCTTTCTTT.

CDR3 bases: TGTGCCAGCAGTCCCTCTCTCCCTGACAGGGGTTCCCAGCCCCAGCATTTT. Amino acids: CASSPSLPDRGSQPQHF. The chain employs TRBV6-2 or TRBV6-3 and TRBJ1-5, with 8 bases fitting TRBD1. Trimming took 5 bases from V and 7 from J; bases not matched to a gene: 16. CDR3 size: 17 residues. The germline gives CDR1 MNHEY, CDR2 SVGEGT.

V is TRBV5-4 and J is TRBJ2-3, with a possible D match to TRBD1 (6 bases). The germline gives CDR1 SGHNT, CDR2 YYREEE (reference sequence). V shed 3 bases and J shed 4 bases, with 15 bases lying between them. This CDR3 contains 15 residues. The CDR3 loop reads CASSWPGEGADTQYF. CDR3 DNA sequence: TGTGCCAGCAGCTGGCCAGGTGAGGGGGCAGATACGCAGTATTTT.

The gene calls are TRBV9 and TRBJ1-6; D perhaps matches TRBD1 (6 bases). CDR1 is SGDLS, CDR2 YYNGEE, per germline. This CDR3 has 15 amino acids. V was shortened by 0 bases and J by 7 bases, with 11 bases between the two germline ends. CDR3: CASSVDRVGNSPLHF. CDR3 nucleotides: TGTGCCAGCAGCGTAGACAGGGTAGGGAATTCACCCCTCCACTTT.

The chain couples TRBV11-2 to TRBJ1-2; TRBD1 agrees at 7 bases. The CDR3 length is 14 residues. Germline V lookup: CDR1 SGHAT, CDR2 FQNNGV. Trimming removed 5 bases from V and 0 bases from J; junction bases left unmatched: 3. DNA for the CDR3: TGTGCCAGCAGCGCGGGACAGTCTAACTATGGCTACACCTTC. Translating gives CASSAGQSNYGYTF.

The gene calls are TRBV30 and TRBJ1-1; TRBD1 is a possible D gene (5 bases). V was trimmed by 0 bases and J by 5 bases, leaving 7 bases between them. Germline CDR1 reads GTSNPN; CDR2 reads SVGIG (reference sequence). This CDR3 spans 12 amino acids. Written as DNA, the CDR3 is TGTGCCTGGAGTGTACAGGATACTGAAGCTTTCTTT. It is translated as CAWSVQDTEAFF. Filled out from reference TRBV30 and TRBJ1-1, the complete variable domain reads SQTIHQWPATLVQPVGSPLSLECTVEGTSNPNLYWYRQAAGRGLQLLFYSVGIGQISSEVPQNLSASRPQDRQFILSSKKLLLSDSGFYLCAWSVQDTEAFFGQGTRLTVV.

This clone was found a few times. The chain carries TRBV2 and TRBJ1-1; weak D call: TRBD1 (5 bases). The CDR3 totals 12 residues. CDR1 is SNHLY, CDR2 FYNNEI, per germline. Trimming took 5 bases from V and 7 from J, leaving 11 bases between them. The CDR3 DNA sequence: TGTGCCAGCAGTACAACGGGACTTGAAGCTTTCTTT. As protein: CASSTTGLEAFF.

This chain links TRBV4-2 with TRBJ2-5; D perhaps matches TRBD1 (5 bases). V lost 0 bases to trimming and J lost 5 bases, with 10 bases between them. The CDR3 contains 14 residues. The germline gives CDR1 LGHNA, CDR2 YNFKEQ. CDR3 protein: CASSQDQGGETQYF. CDR3 in DNA: TGTGCCAGCAGCCAAGATCAGGGCGGCGAGACCCAGTACTTC.

The chain carries TRBV6-1 and TRBJ2-1; 7 bases are shared with TRBD1. Germline V CDR1 and CDR2: MNHNS, SASEGT. Unmatched junction bases numbered 5, after V lost 0 bases and J lost 3 bases. This CDR3 is built from 16 residues. In DNA, the CDR3 is TGTGCCAGCAGTGAAGCCGGGACAGCATACTACAATGAGCAGTTCTTC. This gives the protein CASSEAGTAYYNEQFF.

The chain links TRBV6-5 to TRBJ1-1, with D hard to call. CDR1 is MNHEY, CDR2 SVGAGI, per germline. The CDR3 covers 14 residues. V dropped 7 bases and J dropped 1 base, with 13 bases sitting between them. The DNA of the CDR3 is TGTGCCAGCAAGTTAGGAACAGCGAACACTGAAGCTTTCTTT. Translated, it gives CASKLGTANTEAFF.

V gene TRBV9 combines with J gene TRBJ1-1, with D unresolved. CDR3 length: 13 amino acids. The germline V gene has CDR1 SGDLS and CDR2 YYNGEE. V was trimmed by 1 base and J by 8 bases, leaving 12 bases between them. CDR3 sequence: CASSVNGGLEAFF. The CDR3 DNA follows: TGTGCCAGCAGCGTAAACGGCGGCTTAGAAGCTTTCTTT.

The chain joins TRBV6-1 to TRBJ1-1; D not resolved. CDR3 length: 12 residues. CDR1 is MNHNS and CDR2 is SASEGT in the germline V gene. V was shortened by 0 bases and J by 10 bases, with 9 bases between the two germline ends. The CDR3 nucleotides read TGTGCCAGCAGTGAAGCCCCATATAGAGCTTTCTTT. Translation gives CASSEAPYRAFF.

Here the CDR3 DNA reads TGTGCCAGCAGCTTAGATTCAGGGCAGTTCTTC. Its translation is CASSLDSGQFF. V is TRBV7-2 and J is TRBJ2-1; D is ambiguous. The V and J ends lost 1 base and 12 bases respectively, with 7 bases between them. Germline V gene data show CDR1 as SGHTA and CDR2 as FQGNSA. The length of the CDR3 is 11 residues.

V gene TRBV12-5 combines with J gene TRBJ2-6; 9 bases map to TRBD1. The CDR3 extends over 19 amino acids. Germline-derived CDR1 and CDR2 are LGHNT and FRNRAP. Losses at the gene ends were 0 bases for V and 0 bases for J; bases not matched to a gene: 6. CDR3 in amino acids: CASGLVKGQGPSGANVLTF. As DNA, the CDR3 is TGTGCTAGTGGTTTGGTAAAAGGACAGGGGCCCTCTGGGGCCAACGTCCTGACTTTC.

This clone was recorded only once. J is TRBJ2-5 and V is TRBV5-1; tentative D call: TRBD1 (6 bases). Germline CDR1 and CDR2: SGHRS and YFSETQ. V lost 0 bases, J lost 5 bases, and 11 bases lay in between. This CDR3 contains 14 residues. Here the CDR3 DNA reads TGCGCCAGCAGCTTGGTGGGGGCAGGGGAGACCCAGTACTTC. It specifies CASSLVGAGETQYF.

V and J are TRBV7-2 and TRBJ2-7; D gene uncertain. Between the trimmed V and J ends, which lost 5 bases and 0 bases, there was a span of 11 bases. In germline, CDR1 is SGHTA, CDR2 FQGNSA. The CDR3 length is 14 residues. The CDR3 DNA sequence: TGTGCCAGCAGCCTCCGACATAGCTCCTACGAGCAGTACTTC. Translating gives CASSLRHSSYEQYF.

This clone was found a few times. The rearrangement uses TRBV18 and TRBJ1-1; no reliable D call. CDR3 length: 18 amino acids. V gave up 3 bases and J gave up 5 bases, with 25 bases separating them. CDR1 and CDR2 (germline): KGHSH, LQKENI. In nucleotides, the CDR3 is TGTGCCAGCTCACCTAATCCGGTTGGTGGTGGTGCTTGGACTGAAGCTTTCTTT. Its translation: CASSPNPVGGGAWTEAFF.

The chain couples TRBV28 to TRBJ2-3, with TRBD1 identical over 9 bases. Trimming cost V 4 bases and J 2 bases; bases outside gene matches: 7. Germline CDR1 MDHEN, CDR2 SYDVKM. The CDR3 extends over 16 amino acids. The CDR3 nucleotides read TGTGCCAGCAGTTCGTCGGGGACAGGGTACACAGATACGCAGTATTTT. Encoded protein: CASSSSGTGYTDTQYF.

This clone was seen a single time. CDR3 region: CASSQEITTTYEQYF. DNA for the CDR3: TGTGCCAGCAGCCAAGAGATAACAACCACCTACGAGCAGTACTTC. This chain uses TRBV14 with TRBJ2-7; D is undetermined. CDR1 is SGHDN, CDR2 FVKESK, per germline. The CDR3 has 15 residues. V gave up 0 bases and J gave up 2 bases, with 11 bases separating them.

This chain uses TRBV5-1 with TRBJ1-1; 11 bases align to TRBD1. Germline V CDR1 and CDR2: SGHRS, YFSETQ. The CDR3 spans 15 residues. Trimming took 4 bases from V and 3 from J; bases not matched to a gene: 5. The CDR3 reads CASSRGQGEDTEAFF. DNA for the CDR3: TGCGCCAGCAGCCGGGGACAGGGGGAGGACACTGAAGCTTTCTTT.

The CDR3 protein is CASSLARNQPQHF. DNA of the CDR3: TGTGCCAGCAGTTTAGCCAGGAATCAGCCCCAGCATTTT. The chain recombines TRBV12-3 or TRBV12-4 with TRBJ1-5, with D uncertain. V shed 0 bases and J shed 4 bases, with 4 bases lying between them. The CDR3 totals 13 residues.

This chain uses TRBV2 with TRBJ1-5, with TRBD1 matching 11 bases. J lost 6 bases, V lost 4 bases, and 5 bases had no gene match. Germline V gene data show CDR1 as SNHLY and CDR2 as FYNNEI. The CDR3 runs 15 residues. The CDR3 spells CASSGTGGNGQPQHF. CDR3 in DNA: TGTGCCAGCAGTGGGACAGGGGGCAACGGTCAGCCCCAGCATTTT.

V usage is TRBV27 and J usage is TRBJ2-2; no firm D call. Trimming pared 5 bases from V and 1 base from J, leaving 14 bases between. Looked up from germline, CDR1 is MNHEY and CDR2 is SMNVEV (reference sequence). This CDR3 contains 16 residues. The CDR3 DNA reads as TGTGCCAGCAGTCGTTCCGCAGGTGGGAACACCGGGGAGCTGTTTTTT. Protein sequence: CASSRSAGGNTGELFF.

The genes are TRBV18 and TRBJ2-7; D is possibly TRBD1 (6 bases). The germline CDR1 and CDR2 sequences are KGHSH and LQKENI. CDR3 length: 14 amino acids. The ends were cut back, 4 bases at V and 2 bases at J, with 12 bases in the middle. As DNA, the CDR3 is TGTGCCAGCTCACAGGACAGTCTCGCCTACGAGCAGTACTTC. Protein sequence: CASSQDSLAYEQYF.

V and J are TRBV3-1 (or the pseudogene TRBV3-2) and TRBJ1-4, with 7 bases that match TRBD1. The V gene's germline CDR1 is LGHDT and CDR2 YNNKEL (reference sequence). J gave up 4 bases and V 3 bases, and 2 bases lay outside the gene matches. The CDR3 has 14 amino acids. The CDR3 spells CASSQTGLNEKLFF. CDR3 DNA: TGTGCCAGCAGCCAGACAGGGCTTAATGAAAAACTGTTTTTT.

The chain recombines TRBV5-8 with TRBJ2-7, with 7 bases fitting TRBD1. The CDR3 runs to 15 residues. Trimming at V came to 4 bases and at J to 3 bases, leaving 10 bases not matched to a gene. The germline V gene has CDR1 SGHTS and CDR2 YDEGEE. The CDR3 DNA follows: TGTGCCAGCAGCCCTTTTCAGGGGGTCTTCTACGAGCAGTACTTC. Protein sequence: CASSPFQGVFYEQYF.

This sequence joins TRBV25-1 and TRBJ2-3, with TRBD1 identical over 7 bases. V lost 3 bases to trimming and J lost 6 bases; unmatched junction nucleotides: 9. Per germline, CDR1 MGHDK and CDR2 SYGVNS. This CDR3 spans 15 amino acids. CDR3 amino acids: CASSDETGWPDTQYF. CDR3 bases: TGTGCCAGCAGTGATGAGACAGGGTGGCCCGATACGCAGTATTTT.